The 15 T cell receptor beta chains reported below all come from one sample, sequenced in a study of CD8+ T cells in alopecia areata. In each case, RNA was isolated and then reverse transcribed into cDNA as the sequencing template. Profiled with immunoSEQ multiplex PCR; TCRdb holds only in-frame clones, not every one. Altogether 250,000 or so clones are present, roughly 69% being singletons, with the ten largest covering more than 0.95%. Source: CD4+ T cells sorted from blood, taken at week 0. The receptor source for this set is a human donor with alopecia areata.

This sequence joins TRBV29-1 and TRBJ2-1; D not resolved. Between the trimmed V and J ends, which lost 8 bases and 1 base, there was a span of 6 bases. Germline CDR1 and CDR2: SQVTM and ANQGSEA. The CDR3 is 11 amino acids. The CDR3 nucleotides read TGCAGCCCTGTATCCTACAATGAGCAGTTCTTC. Protein: CSPVSYNEQFF.

CDR3 DNA sequence: TGTGCCTGGAGTGTACAGACCGCCTACGAGCAGTACTTC. This codes for CAWSVQTAYEQYF. V and J are TRBV30 and TRBJ2-7; D unclear. This CDR3 is 13 amino acids long. Germline V gives CDR1 GTSNPN, CDR2 SVGIG (reference sequence). Trimming cost V 0 bases and J 2 bases, with 8 bases left between them.

This clone was counted only a few times. This rearrangement joins TRBV27 to TRBJ1-1, with TRBD1 matching over 10 bases. Trimming removed 7 bases from V and 7 bases from J; junction bases left unmatched: 3. The CDR3 loop spans 12 amino acids. CDR1 is MNHEY and CDR2 is SMNVEV in the germline V gene (reference sequence). The CDR3 region is CASKRTGGEAFF. CDR3 coding DNA: TGTGCCAGCAAACGGACAGGGGGTGAAGCTTTCTTT.

The chain links TRBV7-9 to TRBJ1-6; D uncertain. Between the trimmed V and J ends, which lost 4 bases and 9 bases, there was a span of 22 bases. Germline lookup yields CDR1 SEHNR and CDR2 FQNEAQ (reference sequence). CDR3 length equals 17 residues. The chain's CDR3 is CASSSGLGRTWRSPLHF. In DNA, the CDR3 is TGTGCCAGCAGCTCCGGCTTAGGTCGAACCTGGCGTTCACCCCTCCACTTT.

Turning to this clone: This sample also contains other DNA sequences that code for the same CDR3. The chain employs TRBV29-1 and TRBJ2-5, with D unresolved. This CDR3 is 11 amino acids long. The V end lost 4 bases, the J end lost 4 bases, and 7 bases lay between the germline ends. Per germline, CDR1 SQVTM and CDR2 ANQGSEA. CDR3 bases: TGCAGCGTTGTAGTCGGAGAGACCCAGTACTTC. It yields the protein CSVVVGETQYF.

The J gene is TRBJ1-1, the V gene TRBV10-2; unclear D gene. In germline, CDR1 is WSHSY, CDR2 SAAADI. V was shortened by 7 bases and J by 10 bases, with 19 bases between the two germline ends. The CDR3 loop spans 13 amino acids. CDR3 sequence reads: CASMVSRSIGAFF. The CDR3 DNA sequence: TGCGCCAGCATGGTTAGCAGGTCGATCGGAGCTTTCTTT.

This clone was seen only a few times. V is TRBV19 and J is TRBJ1-2, with unresolved D. Trimming took off 3 bases at V and 8 bases at J, with 10 bases between the two ends. The CDR3 length is 12 residues. Germline V gene lookup returns CDR1 LNHDA and CDR2 SQIVND (reference sequence). The chain's CDR3 is CASSMGVGGYTF. The CDR3 DNA reads as TGTGCCAGTAGTATGGGAGTCGGCGGCTACACCTTC.

J is TRBJ2-6 and V is TRBV2; D unclear. The germline CDR1 and CDR2 sequences are SNHLY and FYNNEI. V was clipped by 7 bases and J by 0 bases, with 10 bases between them. The CDR3 is 15 residues long. CDR3 region: CASTLGSSGANVLTF. The DNA of the CDR3 is TGTGCCAGCACCCTAGGTAGCTCTGGGGCCAACGTCCTGACTTTC.

This CDR3 is CAWSYGSSGNTIYF. Here the CDR3 DNA reads TGTGCCTGGTCCTACGGTTCGTCTGGAAACACCATATATTTT. The rearrangement links TRBV30 to TRBJ1-3, with D uncertain. V gave up 5 bases and J gave up 1 base, with 12 bases separating them. This CDR3 is built from 14 residues. CDR1 and CDR2 from the germline V gene are GTSNPN and SVGIG (reference sequence).

V and J are TRBV29-1 and TRBJ1-2; 7 bases fit TRBD1. This CDR3 contains 14 residues. The ends lost 6 bases at V and 2 bases at J; junction bases unmatched: 9. The V gene's germline CDR1 is SQVTM and CDR2 ANQGSEA. CDR3 sequence reads: CSVTGISDNYGYTF. The CDR3 DNA reads TGCAGCGTGACAGGGATTTCTGACAACTATGGCTACACCTTC.

The chain links TRBV7-2 to TRBJ1-2; TRBD1 aligns across 7 bases. The germline V gene encodes CDR1 SGHTA and CDR2 FQGNSA. The CDR3 extends over 13 amino acids. V trimming: 5 bases; J trimming: 7 bases; junction bases outside the gene matches: 7. This CDR3 reads CASSHGTDRGYTF. In DNA, the CDR3 is TGTGCCAGCAGCCACGGGACAGATCGTGGCTACACCTTC.

The CDR3 bases are TGTGCCAGCTCACCACAGGGATCACGGGAGCAGTACTTC. It codes for CASSPQGSREQYF. The chain has TRBV18 and TRBJ2-7; D ambiguous. Germline V gives CDR1 KGHSH, CDR2 LQKENI. The CDR3 runs 13 residues. The V gene lost 1 base and the J gene lost 7 bases, with 11 bases spanning the gap.

The rearrangement joins TRBV11-2 to TRBJ2-7; TRBD1 is a possible D gene (5 bases). Germline-derived CDR1 and CDR2 are SGHAT and FQNNGV. CDR3 size: 13 residues. Trimming took 8 bases from V and 3 from J, leaving 14 bases between them. The CDR3: CASSEDTHYEQYF. The CDR3 coding sequence is TGTGCCAGCTCCGAGGACACACACTACGAGCAGTACTTC.

The chain links TRBV25-1 to TRBJ2-1, with 11 bases matching TRBD2. The V gene's germline CDR1 is MGHDK and CDR2 SYGVNS. Trimming took 1 base from V and 6 from J; bases not matched to a gene: 8. This CDR3 region has 17 residues. CDR3 sequence reads: CASSELILAGGFNEQFF. The CDR3 DNA reads as TGTGCCAGCAGTGAATTAATCTTAGCGGGGGGGTTCAATGAGCAGTTCTTC.

Only a few counts were recorded for this clone. The chain uses TRBV9 and TRBJ1-2; no definite D call. The CDR3 totals 13 residues. The V end was cut by 0 bases, the J end by 0 bases, with 3 bases between. In germline, CDR1 is SGDLS, CDR2 YYNGEE. CDR3 protein: CASSVDTNYGYTF. In DNA form, the CDR3 reads TGTGCCAGCAGCGTAGACACTAACTATGGCTACACCTTC.